Below are 14 T cell receptor beta chains sequenced from a single sample in a study of blood T cell repertoires in COVID-19. Clones were sequenced by immunoSEQ multiplex PCR, and TCRdb holds only the in-frame ones, with some missing. Of about 49,000 clones in the sample, 82% are singletons; the top ten hold 2.5% to 3%. The sample comprised peripheral blood. All receptors come from a woman between 55 and 75 years old with acute or convalescent COVID-19.

The rearrangement uses TRBV27 and TRBJ1-1, with a possible D match to TRBD1 (5 bases). Trimming removed 4 bases from V and 8 bases from J, with 17 bases in between. Germline CDR1 MNHEY, CDR2 SMNVEV (reference sequence). There are 14 residues in the CDR3. The CDR3 protein is CASSSQGIRTEAFF. The CDR3 DNA reads as TGTGCCAGCAGTTCCCAGGGAATTAGGACCGAAGCTTTCTTT.

The chain uses TRBV6-6 and TRBJ2-5, with TRBD1 matching over 7 bases. The V and J ends lost 5 bases and 4 bases, in that order; junction bases with no gene match: 7. This CDR3 comprises 14 residues. Germline V gene lookup returns CDR1 MNHNY and CDR2 SVGAGI (reference sequence). CDR3 nucleotides: TGTGCCAGCAGTGAGCGACAGGGTAGAGAGACCCAGTACTTC. This encodes CASSERQGRETQYF.

The chain combines TRBV2 with TRBJ2-7, with D tentatively TRBD1 (6 bases). Germline V gene lookup returns CDR1 SNHLY and CDR2 FYNNEI. The CDR3 is 14 residues long. V was pared by 2 bases and J by 2 bases, with 10 bases between. CDR3 loop: CASSEQGSTYEQYF. The CDR3 DNA sequence: TGTGCCAGCAGTGAACAGGGGTCGACCTACGAGCAGTACTTC.

This clone was seen only a few times. The V and J genes are TRBV27 and TRBJ1-3; a weak D match, TRBD1 (6 bases). Germline V gives CDR1 MNHEY, CDR2 SMNVEV (reference sequence). The CDR3 has 15 amino acids. Trimming left V 5 bases short and J 1 base short, with 12 bases between. DNA of the CDR3: TGTGCCAGCAGTCGGGGGGGCGCATCTGGAAACACCATATATTTT. It translates to CASSRGGASGNTIYF.

The V call is TRBV28, the J call TRBJ1-4, with 7 bases aligning to TRBD1. The V gene end was trimmed by 7 bases and the J gene end by 4 bases; junction bases not matched to a gene: 12. CDR3 length: 16 residues. Germline V gives CDR1 MDHEN, CDR2 SYDVKM. CDR3 residues: CASTHGSGTVNEKLFF. Here the CDR3 DNA reads TGTGCCAGCACCCACGGGTCCGGGACAGTTAATGAAAAACTGTTTTTT.

The chain is built from TRBV7-6 and TRBJ2-2; no definite D call. With 4 bases removed from V and 1 base from J, the gap between germline ends came to 13 bases. There are 16 residues in the CDR3. The germline CDR1 and CDR2 sequences are SGHVS and FNYEAQ. The CDR3 DNA reads as TGTGCCAGCAGCTCCAGAATCCACGAGAACACCGGGGAGCTGTTTTTT. This gives the protein CASSSRIHENTGELFF.

The V call is TRBV29-1, the J call TRBJ2-1; 7 nucleotides match TRBD2. The CDR3 totals 16 residues. V lost 0 bases and J lost 7; bases outside the gene matches: 12. The germline V gene has CDR1 SQVTM and CDR2 ANQGSEA. CDR3 DNA: TGCAGCGTTGAAGATTATGCGGGAGAGACGTGGAATGAGCAGTTCTTC. It specifies CSVEDYAGETWNEQFF.

The rearrangement uses TRBV5-1 and TRBJ2-5; TRBD1 might be the D (5 bases). CDR1 SGHRS and CDR2 YFSETQ come from the germline V gene. The CDR3 spans 14 residues. V gave up 3 bases and J gave up 3 bases, with 12 bases separating them. The CDR3 coding sequence is TGCGCCAGCAGCTCATCAGGGTTAGAAGAGACCCAGTACTTC. It codes for CASSSSGLEETQYF.

The chain joins TRBV29-1 to TRBJ1-2, with TRBD1 matching 7 bases. J lost 6 bases, V lost 4 bases, and 5 bases had no gene match. The CDR3 extends over 12 amino acids. Germline CDR1 reads SQVTM; CDR2 reads ANQGSEA. CDR3 region: CSVGQGRDGYTF. The CDR3 coding sequence is TGCAGCGTTGGACAGGGTCGGGATGGCTACACCTTC.

J is TRBJ1-1 and V is TRBV28; 7 positions agree with TRBD1. CDR3 length: 14 amino acids. Germline lookup yields CDR1 MDHEN and CDR2 SYDVKM. J gave up 6 bases and V 6 bases, and 10 bases lay outside the gene matches. The CDR3 reads CASRDLQGRAEAFF. The DNA for the CDR3 is TGTGCCAGCAGAGACTTACAGGGGCGCGCTGAAGCTTTCTTT.

The rearrangement joins TRBV6-5 to TRBJ2-1; 11 positions agree with TRBD1. The length of the CDR3 is 14 residues. Germline CDR1 reads MNHEY; CDR2 reads SVGAGI. Losses at the gene ends were 4 bases for V and 6 bases for J; bases not matched to a gene: 2. The CDR3 spells CASSSGTGGNEQFF. In DNA form, the CDR3 reads TGTGCCAGCAGTTCCGGGACAGGGGGCAATGAGCAGTTCTTC.

The chain recombines TRBV4-2 with TRBJ1-2; 8 bases align to TRBD1. The CDR3 length is 18 residues. Looked up from germline, CDR1 is LGHNA and CDR2 is YNFKEQ. V lost 7 bases and J lost 0; bases outside the gene matches: 16. CDR3 coding DNA: TGTGCCAGCACCCCGCGGACAGGGACGTTCGGCCCTAACTATGGCTACACCTTC. It translates to CASTPRTGTFGPNYGYTF.

This clone was seen once. V is TRBV30 and J is TRBJ1-2; D is possibly TRBD1 (6 bases). CDR1 GTSNPN and CDR2 SVGIG come from the germline V gene (reference sequence). The ends were cut back, 5 bases at V and 5 bases at J, with 18 bases in the middle. There are 14 residues in the CDR3. CDR3 region: CAWDRGQRRYGYTF. Here the CDR3 DNA reads TGTGCCTGGGATAGGGGACAACGGAGATATGGCTACACCTTC.

V usage is TRBV6-1 and J usage is TRBJ2-1; possibly TRBD2 for D (6 bases). The CDR3 length is 11 residues. The V gene lost 3 bases and the J gene lost 11 bases, with 8 bases spanning the gap. Germline assignment: CDR1 MNHNS and CDR2 SASEGT. CDR3 coding DNA: TGTGCCAGCAGTGACGGGACTCAGCAGTTCTTC. Amino acids: CASSDGTQQFF.